Detailed here is one T cell receptor (beta chain). Its target is not known. The PCR ran on 60 Vbeta and 13 Jbeta primers. Some clones are missing from TCRdb's copy, which holds only in-frame ones; the method was immunoSEQ multiplex PCR. The sample records some 200,000 clones, roughly 79% being singletons. The data were taken from a study of cytomegalovirus exposure and HLA in healthy donors. Study as a whole: In an earlier analysis, around 120 million unique TCR beta sequences were found from 150 million to 200 million T cells. Out of 300 to 500 genotyped donors, about 80% belonged to the Caucasian-associated ancestry cluster.

Germline V CDR1 and CDR2: GTSNPN, SVGIG (reference sequence). This CDR3 has 15 residues. V gave up 0 bases and J gave up 3 bases; unmatched junction bases: 4. Overall study findings and caveats: The majority of CMV-associated TCR beta chains were reported as apparently HLA-restricted in a later analysis. A link between a missense DCLRE1C variant and TCR beta V- and J-gene trimming emerged from a later analysis.

Sequences were obtained from PBMCs. The TCR comes from a woman between 35 and 50 years old in good health and CMV-seronegative. This chain joins TRBV30 and TRBJ2-2; 7 nucleotides match TRBD1. CDR3 in DNA: TGTGCCTGGAGTGTACGAGACAGGGACACCGGGGAGCTGTTTTTT. Translating gives CAWSVRDRDTGELFF.